This T cell receptor beta chain emerged from a study of CD8 T cells in ankylosing spondylitis. General study findings and limits: One TCR beta motif, made up of roughly eight highly homologous variants, appeared characteristic of ankylosing spondylitis blood. Clones linked with disease were CD8+ and fairly uncommon in the peripheral blood.

The CDR3 is made up of 18 amino acids. Germline V gives CDR1 WSHSY, CDR2 SAAADI. V was pared by 6 bases and J by 1 base, with 24 bases between. Note on this clonotype: As yet, its antigen is unknown.

TCRdb re-called the 5' RACE reads with MiXCR, one entry per CDR3 protein. The data show roughly 180,000 distinct CDR3 sequences, 9.8% seen once. The chain employs TRBV10-2 and TRBJ1-1; tentative D call: TRBD1 (5 bases). Sequences were obtained from blood, either unsorted or a sorted T cell fraction (not recorded which). This sequence was found in a female donor with ankylosing spondylitis or in good health (not recorded which). The CDR3 sequence is CASSLYRIVLPTNTEAFF. CDR3 DNA: TGCGCCAGCAGCCTCTACAGGATCGTTTTGCCGACGAACACTGAAGCTTTCTTT.